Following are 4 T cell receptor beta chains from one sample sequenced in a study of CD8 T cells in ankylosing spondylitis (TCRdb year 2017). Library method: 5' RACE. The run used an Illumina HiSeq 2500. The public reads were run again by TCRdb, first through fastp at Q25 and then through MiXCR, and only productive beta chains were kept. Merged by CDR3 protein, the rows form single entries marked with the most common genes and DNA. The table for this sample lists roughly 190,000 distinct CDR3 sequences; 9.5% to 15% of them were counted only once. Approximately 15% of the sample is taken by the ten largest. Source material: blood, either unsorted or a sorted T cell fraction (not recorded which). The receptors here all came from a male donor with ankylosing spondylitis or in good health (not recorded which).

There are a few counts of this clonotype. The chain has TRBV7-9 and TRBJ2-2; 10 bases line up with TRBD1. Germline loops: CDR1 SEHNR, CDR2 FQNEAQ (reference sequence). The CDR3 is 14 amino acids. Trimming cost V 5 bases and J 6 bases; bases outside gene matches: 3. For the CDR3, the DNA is TGTGCCAGCAGCCCCGGGACAGGGGCCGGGGAGCTGTTTTTT. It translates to CASSPGTGAGELFF.

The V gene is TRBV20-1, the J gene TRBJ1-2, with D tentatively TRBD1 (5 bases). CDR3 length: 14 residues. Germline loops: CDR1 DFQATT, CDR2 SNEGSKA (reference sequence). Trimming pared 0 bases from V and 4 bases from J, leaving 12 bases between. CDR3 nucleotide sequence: TGCAGTGCTAGAGATCTCGGGGCCAGCTATGGCTACACCTTC. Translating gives CSARDLGASYGYTF.

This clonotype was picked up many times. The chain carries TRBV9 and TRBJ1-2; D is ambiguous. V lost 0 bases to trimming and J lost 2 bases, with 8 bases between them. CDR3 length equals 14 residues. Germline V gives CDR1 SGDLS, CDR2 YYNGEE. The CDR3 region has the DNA TGTGCCAGCAGCGTAGAGGACGGAAACTATGGCTACACCTTC. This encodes CASSVEDGNYGYTF.

The CDR3 coding sequence is TGTGCCAGCAGCTACGGACAGAACGAAAAACTGTTTTTT. Protein product: CASSYGQNEKLFF. This chain links TRBV7-9 with TRBJ1-4; TRBD1 is a possible D gene (6 bases). Deletions cut 4 bases from V and 8 bases from J, with 11 bases between. The CDR3 length is 13 residues. The V gene's germline CDR1 is SEHNR and CDR2 FQNEAQ (reference sequence).